These 5 T cell receptor beta chains were sequenced from one sample in a study of blood T cell repertoires in COVID-19. Sequencing was performed with immunoSEQ multiplex PCR; in TCRdb, only in-frame clones are kept and a portion is missing. The repertoire holds 130,000 or so clones, with around 84% as singletons. Sequenced: peripheral blood. These TCRs come from a woman aged 55-70 years with acute or convalescent COVID-19.

The V call is TRBV24-1, the J call TRBJ1-5; weak D call: TRBD1 (5 bases). With 0 bases removed from V and 6 bases from J, the gap between germline ends came to 17 bases. The CDR3 spans 17 residues. Germline values: CDR1 KGHDR, CDR2 SFDVKD. The CDR3 nucleotides are TGTGCCACCAGTGATTTGCAACTGGGCCTGGGGCTTCAGCCCCAGCATTTT. Translated, it gives CATSDLQLGLGLQPQHF.

The chain links TRBV11-3 to TRBJ2-1; TRBD1 agrees at 7 bases. The CDR3 has 15 amino acids. V trimming: 1 base; J trimming: 5 bases; junction bases outside the gene matches: 5. Germline CDR1 SGHNT, CDR2 YENEEA. CDR3 sequence (DNA): TGTGCCAGCAGCTTAGTAGGGGGCCCCCACAATGAGCAGTTCTTC. Residues: CASSLVGGPHNEQFF.

This clone has only a few counts. V is TRBV9 and J is TRBJ2-3, with D possibly TRBD2 on 7 matching bases. CDR1 and CDR2 from the germline V gene are SGDLS and YYNGEE. V dropped 4 bases and J dropped 5 bases, with 23 bases sitting between them. This CDR3 has 17 residues. CDR3 in amino acids: CASSLGRGGHIGDTQYF. The CDR3, as DNA: TGTGCCAGCAGCCTAGGGAGGGGGGGCCATATTGGAGATACGCAGTATTTT.

This clone appeared a few times. The chain couples TRBV4-1 to TRBJ2-3; 11 bases map to TRBD2. The CDR3 is 18 amino acids. J was trimmed by 1 base and V by 1 base; bases with no gene match: 7. CDR1 is MGHRA, CDR2 YSYEKL, per germline. CDR3 region: CASSQVDGTSGGTDTQYF. The CDR3 bases are TGCGCCAGCAGCCAAGTAGACGGGACTAGCGGTGGCACAGATACGCAGTATTTT.

V is TRBV29-1 and J is TRBJ2-2, with D perhaps TRBD2 (5 bases). CDR3 size: 14 residues. The germline CDR1 and CDR2 sequences are SQVTM and ANQGSEA. With 5 bases removed from V and 0 bases from J, the gap between germline ends came to 10 bases. The CDR3 bases are TGCAGCGTTCGGGGATACGCGAACACCGGGGAGCTGTTTTTT. Protein: CSVRGYANTGELFF.